This T cell receptor beta chain was identified during a study of technical replicates of blood from several donors. The CDR3 loop spans 15 amino acids. CDR1 and CDR2 (germline): SEHNR, FQNEAQ (reference sequence). V gave up 6 bases and J gave up 0 bases, with 11 bases separating them. The method was immunoSEQ multiplex PCR; TCRdb's version includes in-frame clones alone and lacks a portion of them. The sample has about 100,000 clones, about 94% seen once. The sample was T cells isolated from PBMCs. This TCR came from a human donor in good health. J is TRBJ2-2 and V is TRBV7-9, with D possibly matching TRBD1 (5 bases). Written as DNA, the CDR3 is TGTGCCAGCAGGAGGACACTCGCGAACACCGGGGAGCTGTTTTTT. Its protein is CASRRTLANTGELFF.